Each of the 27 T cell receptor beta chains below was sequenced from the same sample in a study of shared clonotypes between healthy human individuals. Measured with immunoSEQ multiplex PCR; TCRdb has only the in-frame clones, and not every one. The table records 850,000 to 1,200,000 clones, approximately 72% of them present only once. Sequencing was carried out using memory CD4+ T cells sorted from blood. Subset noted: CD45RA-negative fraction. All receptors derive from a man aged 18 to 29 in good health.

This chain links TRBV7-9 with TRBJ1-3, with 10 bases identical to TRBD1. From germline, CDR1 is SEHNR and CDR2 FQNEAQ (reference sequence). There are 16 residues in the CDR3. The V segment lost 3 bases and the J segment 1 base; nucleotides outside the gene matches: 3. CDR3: CASSLGQGMSGNTIYF. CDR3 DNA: TGTGCCAGCAGCTTGGGACAGGGGATGTCTGGAAACACCATATATTTT. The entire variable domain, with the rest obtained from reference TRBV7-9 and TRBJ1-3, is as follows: DTGVSQNPRHKITKRGQNVTFRCDPISEHNRLYWYRQTLGQGPEFLTYFQNEAQLEKSRLLSDRFSAERPKGSFSTLEIQRTEQGDSAMYLCASSLGQGMSGNTIYFGEGSWLTVV.

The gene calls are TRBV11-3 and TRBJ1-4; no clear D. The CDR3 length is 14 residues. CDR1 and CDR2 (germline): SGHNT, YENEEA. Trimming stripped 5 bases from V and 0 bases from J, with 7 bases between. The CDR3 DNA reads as TGTGCCAGCAGCCCTAGAGCAACTAATGAAAAACTGTTTTTT. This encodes CASSPRATNEKLFF.

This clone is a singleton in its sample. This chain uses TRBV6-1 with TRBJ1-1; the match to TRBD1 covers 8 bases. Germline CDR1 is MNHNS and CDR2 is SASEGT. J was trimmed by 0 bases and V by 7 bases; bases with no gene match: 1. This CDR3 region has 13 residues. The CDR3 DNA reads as TGTGCCAGCAACAGGGGGATGAACACTGAAGCTTTCTTT. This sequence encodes CASNRGMNTEAFF.

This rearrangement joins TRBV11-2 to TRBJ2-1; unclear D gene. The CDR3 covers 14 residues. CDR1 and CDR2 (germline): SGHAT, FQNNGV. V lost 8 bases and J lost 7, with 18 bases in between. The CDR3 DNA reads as TGTGCCAGCTCCTCCGACCCGACGGGTAATGAGCAGTTCTTC. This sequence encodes CASSSDPTGNEQFF.

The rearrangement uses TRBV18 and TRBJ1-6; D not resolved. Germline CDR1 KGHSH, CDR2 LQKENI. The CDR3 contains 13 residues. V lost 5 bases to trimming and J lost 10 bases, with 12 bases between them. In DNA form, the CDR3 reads TGTGCCAGCTCAGCCTCCGAGGAATCACCCCTCCACTTT. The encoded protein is CASSASEESPLHF.

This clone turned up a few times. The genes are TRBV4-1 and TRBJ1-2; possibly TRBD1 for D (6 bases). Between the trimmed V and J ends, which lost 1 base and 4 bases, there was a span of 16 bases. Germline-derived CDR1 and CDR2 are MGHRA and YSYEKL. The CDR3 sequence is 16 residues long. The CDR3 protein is CASSQAGSGVLYGYTF. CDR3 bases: TGCGCCAGCAGCCAAGCCGGTTCAGGGGTCCTCTATGGCTACACCTTC.

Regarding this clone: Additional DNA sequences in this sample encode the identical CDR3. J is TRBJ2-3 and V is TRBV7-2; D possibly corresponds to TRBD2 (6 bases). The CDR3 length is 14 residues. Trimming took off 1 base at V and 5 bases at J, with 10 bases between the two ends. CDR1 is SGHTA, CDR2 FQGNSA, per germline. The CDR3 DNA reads TGTGCCAGCAGCTTAGGCCTTAGCGGAGATACGCAGTATTTT. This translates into CASSLGLSGDTQYF.

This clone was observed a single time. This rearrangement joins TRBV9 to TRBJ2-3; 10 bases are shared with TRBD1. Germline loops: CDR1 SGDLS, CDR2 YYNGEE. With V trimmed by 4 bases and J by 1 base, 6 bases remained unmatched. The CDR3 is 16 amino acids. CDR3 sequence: CASSRETGGGTDTQYF. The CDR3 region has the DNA TGTGCCAGCAGCAGGGAGACAGGGGGCGGCACAGATACGCAGTATTTT.

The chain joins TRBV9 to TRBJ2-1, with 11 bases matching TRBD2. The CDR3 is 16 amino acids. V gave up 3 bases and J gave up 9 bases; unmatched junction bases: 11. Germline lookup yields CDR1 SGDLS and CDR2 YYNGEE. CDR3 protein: CASSGGGTSGWFEQFF. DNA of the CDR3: TGTGCCAGCAGCGGGGGCGGGACTAGCGGCTGGTTTGAGCAGTTCTTC.

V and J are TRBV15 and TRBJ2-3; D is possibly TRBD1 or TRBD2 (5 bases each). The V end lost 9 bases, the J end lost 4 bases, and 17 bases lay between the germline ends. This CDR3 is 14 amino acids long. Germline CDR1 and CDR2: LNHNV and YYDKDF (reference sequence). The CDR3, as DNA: TGTGCCACACACCAGGGACCCCCGGCAGATACGCAGTATTTT. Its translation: CATHQGPPADTQYF.

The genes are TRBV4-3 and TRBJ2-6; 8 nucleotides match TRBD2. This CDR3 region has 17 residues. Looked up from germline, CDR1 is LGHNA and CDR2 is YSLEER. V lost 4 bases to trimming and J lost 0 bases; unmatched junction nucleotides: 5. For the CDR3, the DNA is TGCGCCAGCAGCCGCACGGGGGGGAACTCTGGGGCCAACGTCCTGACTTTC. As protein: CASSRTGGNSGANVLTF.

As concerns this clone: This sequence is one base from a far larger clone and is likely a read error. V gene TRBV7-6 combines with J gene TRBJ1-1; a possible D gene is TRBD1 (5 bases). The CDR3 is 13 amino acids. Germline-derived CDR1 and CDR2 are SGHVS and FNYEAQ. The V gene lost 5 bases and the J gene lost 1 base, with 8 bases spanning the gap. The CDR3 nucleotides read TGTGCCAGCAGCCAAGACAGGAACACTGAAGCTTTCTTT. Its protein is CASSQDRNTEAFF.

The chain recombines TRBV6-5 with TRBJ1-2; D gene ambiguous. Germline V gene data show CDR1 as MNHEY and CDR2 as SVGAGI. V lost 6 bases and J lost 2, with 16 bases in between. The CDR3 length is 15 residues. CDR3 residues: CASSYDAGANYGYTF. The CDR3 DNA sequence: TGTGCCAGCAGCTATGACGCGGGAGCCAACTATGGCTACACCTTC.

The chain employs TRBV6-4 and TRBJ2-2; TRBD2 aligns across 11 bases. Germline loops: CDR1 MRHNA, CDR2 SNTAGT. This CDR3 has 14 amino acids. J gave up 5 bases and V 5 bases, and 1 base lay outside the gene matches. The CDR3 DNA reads TGTGCCAGCAGTCTAGCGGGGGGAACCGGGGAGCTGTTTTTT. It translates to CASSLAGGTGELFF.

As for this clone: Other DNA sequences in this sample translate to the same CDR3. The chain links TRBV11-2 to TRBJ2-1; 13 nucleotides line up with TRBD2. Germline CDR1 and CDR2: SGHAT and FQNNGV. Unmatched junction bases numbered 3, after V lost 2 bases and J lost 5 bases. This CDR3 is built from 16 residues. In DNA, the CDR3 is TGTGCCAGCAGCTTACCGGGACTAGCGGGGCACAATGAGCAGTTCTTC. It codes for CASSLPGLAGHNEQFF. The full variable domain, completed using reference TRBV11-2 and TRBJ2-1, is EAGVAQSPRYKIIEKRQSVAFWCNPISGHATLYWYQQILGQGPKLLIQFQNNGVVDDSQLPKDRFSAERLKGVDSTLKIQPAKLEDSAVYLCASSLPGLAGHNEQFFGPGTRLTVL.

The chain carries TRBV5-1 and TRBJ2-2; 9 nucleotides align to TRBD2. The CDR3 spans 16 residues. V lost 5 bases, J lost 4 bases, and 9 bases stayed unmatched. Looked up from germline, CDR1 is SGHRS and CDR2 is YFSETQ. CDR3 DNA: TGCGCCAGCAGGTCCACTAGCGGGCTGCTCACCGGGGAGCTGTTTTTT. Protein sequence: CASRSTSGLLTGELFF.

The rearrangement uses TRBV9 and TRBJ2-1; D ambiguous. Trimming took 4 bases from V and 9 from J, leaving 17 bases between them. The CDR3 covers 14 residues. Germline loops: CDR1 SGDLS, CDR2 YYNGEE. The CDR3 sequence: CASSSDQLVSEQFF. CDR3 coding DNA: TGTGCCAGCAGCTCAGACCAACTTGTCAGTGAGCAGTTCTTC. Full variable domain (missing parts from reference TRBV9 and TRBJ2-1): DSGVTQTPKHLITATGQRVTLRCSPRSGDLSVYWYQQSLDQGLQFLIQYYNGEERAKGNILERFSAQQFPDLHSELNLSSLELGDSALYFCASSSDQLVSEQFFGPGTRLTVL.

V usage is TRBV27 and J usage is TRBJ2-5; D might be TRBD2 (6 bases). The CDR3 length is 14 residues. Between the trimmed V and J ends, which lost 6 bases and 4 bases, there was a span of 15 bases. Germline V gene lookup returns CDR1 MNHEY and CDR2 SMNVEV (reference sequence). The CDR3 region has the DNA TGTGCCAGCAGCCCTTTATCCGGGGGAGAGACCCAGTACTTC. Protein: CASSPLSGGETQYF.

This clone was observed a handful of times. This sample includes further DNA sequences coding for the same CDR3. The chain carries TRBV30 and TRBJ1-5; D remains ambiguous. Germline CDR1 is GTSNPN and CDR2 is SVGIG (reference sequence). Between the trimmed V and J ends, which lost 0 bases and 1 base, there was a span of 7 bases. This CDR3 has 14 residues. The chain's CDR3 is CAWSVPGSNQPQHF. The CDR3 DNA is TGTGCCTGGAGTGTACCGGGGAGCAATCAGCCCCAGCATTTT.

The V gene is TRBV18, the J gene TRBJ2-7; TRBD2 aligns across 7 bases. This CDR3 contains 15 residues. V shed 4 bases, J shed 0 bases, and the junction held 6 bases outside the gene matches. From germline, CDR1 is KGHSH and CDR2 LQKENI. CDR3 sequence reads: CASSQQGGGSYEQYF. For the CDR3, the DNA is TGTGCCAGCTCACAGCAGGGCGGGGGCTCCTACGAGCAGTACTTC.

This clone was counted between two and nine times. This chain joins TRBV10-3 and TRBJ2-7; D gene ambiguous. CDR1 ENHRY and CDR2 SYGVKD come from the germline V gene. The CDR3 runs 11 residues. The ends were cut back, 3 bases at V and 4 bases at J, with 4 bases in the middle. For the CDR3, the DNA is TGTGCCATCAGTGATTTATACGAGCAGTACTTC. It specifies CAISDLYEQYF.

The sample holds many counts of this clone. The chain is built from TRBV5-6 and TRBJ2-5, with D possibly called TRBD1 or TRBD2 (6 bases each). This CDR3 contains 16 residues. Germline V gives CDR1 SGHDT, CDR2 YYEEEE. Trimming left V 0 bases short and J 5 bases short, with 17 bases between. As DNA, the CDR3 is TGTGCCAGCAGCTTGGTTGAGGGGGGCACGTGGGAGACCCAGTACTTC. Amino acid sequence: CASSLVEGGTWETQYF.

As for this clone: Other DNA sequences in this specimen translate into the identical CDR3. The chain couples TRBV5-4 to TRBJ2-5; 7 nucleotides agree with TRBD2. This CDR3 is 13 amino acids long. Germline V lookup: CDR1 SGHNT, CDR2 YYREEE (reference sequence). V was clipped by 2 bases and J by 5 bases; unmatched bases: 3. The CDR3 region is CASSLGLVETQYF. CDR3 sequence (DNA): TGTGCCAGCAGCTTAGGACTAGTGGAGACCCAGTACTTC.

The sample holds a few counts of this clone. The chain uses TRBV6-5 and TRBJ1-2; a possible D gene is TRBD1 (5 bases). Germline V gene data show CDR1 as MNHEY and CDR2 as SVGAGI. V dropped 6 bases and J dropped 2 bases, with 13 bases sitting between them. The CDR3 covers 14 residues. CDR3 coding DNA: TGTGCCAGCAGCCTGGTTGGGGGGAACTATGGCTACACCTTC. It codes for CASSLVGGNYGYTF.

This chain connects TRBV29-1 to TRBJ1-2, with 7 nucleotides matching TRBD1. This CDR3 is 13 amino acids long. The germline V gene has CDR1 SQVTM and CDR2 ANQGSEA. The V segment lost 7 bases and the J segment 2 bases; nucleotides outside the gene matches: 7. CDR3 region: CSGETGPNYGYTF. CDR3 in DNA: TGCAGCGGTGAGACAGGGCCGAACTATGGCTACACCTTC.

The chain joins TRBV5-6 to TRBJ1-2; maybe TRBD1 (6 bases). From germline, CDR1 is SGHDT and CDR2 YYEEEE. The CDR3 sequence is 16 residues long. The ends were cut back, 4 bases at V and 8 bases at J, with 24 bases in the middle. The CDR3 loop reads CASSAGQYKGVEGYTF. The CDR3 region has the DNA TGTGCCAGCAGCGCGGGACAATATAAGGGGGTCGAAGGCTACACCTTC.

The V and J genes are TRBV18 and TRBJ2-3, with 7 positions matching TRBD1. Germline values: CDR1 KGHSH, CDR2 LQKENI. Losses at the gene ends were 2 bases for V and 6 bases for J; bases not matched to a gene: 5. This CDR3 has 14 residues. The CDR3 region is CASSPFEGADTQYF. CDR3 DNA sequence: TGTGCCAGCTCACCATTCGAGGGGGCCGATACGCAGTATTTT.